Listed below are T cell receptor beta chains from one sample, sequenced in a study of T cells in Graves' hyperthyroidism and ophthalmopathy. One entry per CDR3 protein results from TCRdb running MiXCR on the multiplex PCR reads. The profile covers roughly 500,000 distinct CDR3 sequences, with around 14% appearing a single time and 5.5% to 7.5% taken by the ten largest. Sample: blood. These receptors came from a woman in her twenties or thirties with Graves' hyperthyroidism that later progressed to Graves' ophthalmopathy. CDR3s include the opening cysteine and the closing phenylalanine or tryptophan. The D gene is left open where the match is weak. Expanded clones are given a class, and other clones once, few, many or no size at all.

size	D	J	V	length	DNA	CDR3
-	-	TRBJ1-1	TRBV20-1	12	TGCAGTGGACCGCCCCAGGGCACTGAAGCTTTCTTT	CSGPPQGTEAFF
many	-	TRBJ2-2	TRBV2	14	TGTGCCAGCATTGGGGTGGTAAGGACCGGGGAGCTGTTTTTT	CASIGVVRTGELFF
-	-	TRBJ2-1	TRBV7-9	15	TGTGCCAGCAGCCCAGCCCTTTCTAACCCCAATGAGCAGTTCTTC	CASSPALSNPNEQFF
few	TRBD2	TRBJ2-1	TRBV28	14	TGTGCCAGCAGTTTATGGGGAGGGCTAGGGGAGCAGTTCTTC	CASSLWGGLGEQFF
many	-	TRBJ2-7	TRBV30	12	TGTGCCTGTGGACCGGGACAATGGGAGCAGTACTTC	CACGPGQWEQYF
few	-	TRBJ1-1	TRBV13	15	TGTGCCAGCAGCTTAGTGGTCAGGGGATACACTGAAGCTTTCTTT	CASSLVVRGYTEAFF
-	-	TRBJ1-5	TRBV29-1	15	TGCAGCGTTGCATTGGTAACGGGGGGGAATCAGCCCCAGCATTTT	CSVALVTGGNQPQHF
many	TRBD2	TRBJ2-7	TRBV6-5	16	TGTGCCAGCAGTTATAACACAGCGGGAGGATCCCAACAGCAGTACTTC	CASSYNTAGGSQQQYF
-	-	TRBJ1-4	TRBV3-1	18	TGTGCCAGCAGCTGGTTACTGGGGACTAGTGGGGATAATGAAAAACTGTTTTTT	CASSWLLGTSGDNEKLFF
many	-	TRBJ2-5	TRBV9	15	TGTGCCAGCAGCGTAGAAGGAGCAGGGGCGGAGACCCAGTACTTC	CASSVEGAGAETQYF
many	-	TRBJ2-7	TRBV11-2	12	TGTGCCAGCAGCTCCGAAACCTACGAGCAGTACTTC	CASSSETYEQYF
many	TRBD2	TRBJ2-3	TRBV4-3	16	TGCGCCAGCAGCCAAGGGGAGCGGGAAGTGGCAGATACGCAGTATTTT	CASSQGEREVADTQYF
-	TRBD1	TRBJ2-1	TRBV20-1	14	TGCAGTGCTAGCTGGGACAGGGATTTGGGTGAGCAGTTCTTC	CSASWDRDLGEQFF
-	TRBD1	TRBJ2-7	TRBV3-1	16	TGTGCCAGCAGCCTTCCTCTGGACAGGAACCCCAGAGAGCAGTACTTC	CASSLPLDRNPREQYF
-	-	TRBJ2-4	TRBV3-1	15	TGTGCCAGCAGCCAAGTATGGCAGCCAAAAAACATTCAGTACTTC	CASSQVWQPKNIQYF
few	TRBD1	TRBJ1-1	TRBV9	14	TGTGCCAGCAGCGGGGGCCAGGGGGTCGCTGAAGCTTTCTTT	CASSGGQGVAEAFF
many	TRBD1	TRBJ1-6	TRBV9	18	TGTGCCAGCAGCGTAGTCCCGACCGACAGGGCTCATAATTCACCCCTCCACTTT	CASSVVPTDRAHNSPLHF
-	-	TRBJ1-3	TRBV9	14	TGTGCCAGCAGCGTAGCCCTCTCTGGAAACACCATATATTTT	CASSVALSGNTIYF
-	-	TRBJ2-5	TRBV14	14	TGTGCCAGCAGCCTCGGTAAAGGGCCGGAGACCCAGTACTTC	CASSLGKGPETQYF
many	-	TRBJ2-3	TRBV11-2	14	TGTGCCAGCAGCTTAGATAGGGGGACCTATACGCAGTATTTT	CASSLDRGTYTQYF
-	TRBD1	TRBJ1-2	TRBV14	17	TGTGCCAGCAGCCAAGTCCCGGGACAGGGCCTTTTGGAGGGCTACACCTTC	CASSQVPGQGLLEGYTF
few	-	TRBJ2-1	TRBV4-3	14	TGCGCCAGCAGCCAAGAACGGGACTACAATGAGCAGTTCTTC	CASSQERDYNEQFF